These 31 T cell receptor beta chains came from one sample sequenced in a study of T cells in Graves' hyperthyroidism and ophthalmopathy. RNA transcripts served as the template for amplifying TCR beta CDR3 regions. Primed by the HTBI set, a first-round RT-PCR was run on the TCR CDR3. MiXCR, run by TCRdb on the multiplex PCR reads, gives a single entry per CDR3 protein. The data contain fewer than 250,000 distinct CDR3 sequences, more than 15% of them singletons. Sequenced material: blood. The source is a man aged 50 to 59 with Graves' hyperthyroidism.

This clonotype was seen many times. As DNA, the CDR3 is TGTGCCAGCAGCTCAACAAACACCATATATTTT. Translation: CASSSTNTIYF. This chain joins TRBV12-3 or TRBV12-4 and TRBJ1-3; D call uncertain. Trimming left V 6 bases short and J 6 bases short, with 6 bases between. This CDR3 region has 11 residues.

This clonotype was seen many times. This rearrangement joins TRBV6-1 to TRBJ2-3, with 11 nucleotides matching TRBD2. With V trimmed by 5 bases and J by 0 bases, 4 bases remained unmatched. CDR1 is MNHNS and CDR2 is SASEGT in the germline V gene. The CDR3 has 16 amino acids. CDR3 residues: CASSIRTSGSTDTQYF. Written as DNA, the CDR3 is TGTGCCAGCAGTATCCGGACTAGCGGGAGCACAGATACGCAGTATTTT.

This chain uses TRBV18 with TRBJ2-2, with 10 bases identical to TRBD1. Germline CDR1 reads KGHSH; CDR2 reads LQKENI. The length of the CDR3 is 18 residues. Losses at the gene ends were 6 bases for V and 0 bases for J; bases not matched to a gene: 10. The CDR3 loop reads CASSPWTGGFANTGELFF. CDR3 nucleotide sequence: TGTGCCAGCTCCCCTTGGACAGGGGGGTTCGCGAACACCGGGGAGCTGTTTTTT.

This clonotype has a single count. This chain links TRBV28 with TRBJ2-3, with TRBD2 matching 10 bases. V was clipped by 4 bases and J by 4 bases; unmatched bases: 11. This CDR3 is built from 17 residues. Per the germline V gene, CDR1 is MDHEN and CDR2 is SYDVKM. In nucleotides, the CDR3 is TGTGCCAGCAGTTCCTGGGCTAGCGGGAGTAGCGCAGATACGCAGTATTTT. Its translation: CASSSWASGSSADTQYF.

In this sample, this clonotype turned up many times. V gene TRBV27 combines with J gene TRBJ1-1; 7 bases fit TRBD1. Per the germline V gene, CDR1 is MNHEY and CDR2 is SMNVEV (reference sequence). The CDR3 length is 16 residues. The junction had 15 bases not matched to a gene; V was cut back by 6 bases and J by 5 bases. CDR3 sequence: CASSPLWRGRGTEAFF. Written as DNA, the CDR3 is TGTGCCAGCAGCCCGTTGTGGAGGGGGCGTGGAACTGAAGCTTTCTTT.

In this sample, this clonotype turned up many times. This sequence joins TRBV18 and TRBJ1-1, with unresolved D. Deletions cut 8 bases from V and 1 base from J, with 11 bases between. CDR1 and CDR2 from the germline V gene are KGHSH and LQKENI. The CDR3 runs to 13 residues. CDR3 protein: CASTPRANTEAFF. In nucleotides, the CDR3 is TGTGCCAGCACTCCACGGGCGAACACTGAAGCTTTCTTT. The whole variable domain, remainder taken from reference TRBV18 and TRBJ1-1, is NAGVMQNPRHLVRRRGQEARLRCSPMKGHSHVYWYRQLPEEGLKFMVYLQKENIIDESGMPKERFSAEFPKEGPSILRIQQVVRGDSAAYFCASTPRANTEAFFGQGTRLTVV.

CDR3 DNA: TGTGCCAGCAGTGAAGCGATGGGGGCTAATGAAAAACTGTTTTTT. Protein sequence: CASSEAMGANEKLFF. The genes are TRBV6-1 and TRBJ1-4; D possibly corresponds to TRBD1 (5 bases). Germline lookup yields CDR1 MNHNS and CDR2 SASEGT. The CDR3 is 15 residues long. V was clipped by 0 bases and J by 3 bases, with 8 bases between them.

This clonotype came up many times. The rearrangement joins TRBV6-1 to TRBJ2-2, with D possibly matching TRBD2 (6 bases). Germline assignment: CDR1 MNHNS and CDR2 SASEGT. The CDR3 length is 18 residues. Trimming removed 4 bases at V and 5 bases at J, with 23 bases between. Written as DNA, the CDR3 is TGTGCCAGCAGTGCCGGAAACCCGGACGTAGCGGATACCGGGGAGCTGTTTTTT. Translation gives CASSAGNPDVADTGELFF.

The chain recombines TRBV10-3 with TRBJ1-2; D is possibly TRBD1 (5 bases). V was clipped by 3 bases and J by 2 bases, with 16 bases between them. CDR3 length: 16 residues. CDR1 and CDR2 from the germline V gene are ENHRY and SYGVKD. The CDR3 reads CAISDFRVKRNYGYTF. The CDR3 nucleotides read TGTGCCATCAGTGATTTCAGGGTAAAAAGAAACTATGGCTACACCTTC.

This clonotype was seen repeatedly, ten times or more. The rearrangement joins TRBV19 to TRBJ2-5; D may match TRBD1 or TRBD2 (5 bases each). V lost 4 bases to trimming and J lost 5 bases, with 11 bases between them. The CDR3 has 13 residues. Germline loops: CDR1 LNHDA, CDR2 SQIVND (reference sequence). CDR3 amino acids: CASSRGLGETQYF. CDR3 nucleotides: TGTGCCAGTAGTAGGGGGTTGGGGGAGACCCAGTACTTC.

This clonotype has at least ten counts. The rearrangement links TRBV28 to TRBJ2-7; perhaps TRBD1 as D (5 bases). The CDR3 is made up of 13 amino acids. The V gene lost 2 bases and the J gene lost 7 bases, with 12 bases spanning the gap. CDR1 and CDR2 from the germline V gene are MDHEN and SYDVKM. As DNA, the CDR3 is TGTGCCAGCAGTTTAAATGGGGCTAGGGAGCAGTACTTC. Amino acids: CASSLNGAREQYF.

This clonotype was seen at least ten times. The chain joins TRBV4-3 to TRBJ2-2; 8 nucleotides agree with TRBD2. Germline CDR1 LGHNA, CDR2 YSLEER. This CDR3 is 17 amino acids long. Trimming at V came to 4 bases and at J to 4 bases, leaving 11 bases not matched to a gene. The CDR3 spells CASSPTLGGRTTGELFF. In DNA form, the CDR3 reads TGCGCCAGCAGCCCCACCCTTGGCGGGAGGACCACCGGGGAGCTGTTTTTT.

As regards this clonotype: The junction does not match germline at one end; this may be a read error. The chain employs TRBV11-2 and TRBJ2-5, with a possible D match to TRBD2 (5 bases). The CDR3 contains 13 residues. The germline V gene encodes CDR1 SGHAT and CDR2 FQNNGV. The CDR3 DNA sequence: TGTGCCAGCAGCGTAGAAGCGGCCGAGACCCAGTACTTC. Protein product: CASSVEAAETQYF.

Ten or more counts support this clonotype. The chain recombines TRBV11-2 with TRBJ2-7; 7 nucleotides agree with TRBD2. V shed 5 bases, J shed 5 bases, and the junction held 9 bases outside the gene matches. Germline lookup yields CDR1 SGHAT and CDR2 FQNNGV. CDR3 length equals 14 residues. CDR3 sequence reads: CASSPFGGWHEQYF. CDR3 bases: TGTGCCAGCAGCCCGTTCGGGGGGTGGCACGAGCAGTACTTC.

The J gene is TRBJ2-1, the V gene TRBV7-9, with D perhaps TRBD2 (7 bases). The CDR3 spans 16 residues. Trimming stripped 11 bases from V and 4 bases from J, with 24 bases between. Germline V lookup: CDR1 SEHNR, CDR2 FQNEAQ (reference sequence). The CDR3 DNA reads as TGTGCCCTCGGGCCGGCGGGGGCAGTTCCTTACAATGAGCAGTTCTTC. Its protein product is CALGPAGAVPYNEQFF.

Only a few counts were recorded for this clonotype. The chain is built from TRBV6-1 and TRBJ2-1; TRBD2 agrees at 11 bases. The ends lost 6 bases at V and 7 bases at J; junction bases unmatched: 8. Germline loops: CDR1 MNHNS, CDR2 SASEGT. CDR3 length equals 15 residues. Here the CDR3 reads CASRILAGEVNEQFF. In DNA, the CDR3 is TGTGCCAGCAGGATACTAGCGGGAGAGGTTAATGAGCAGTTCTTC.

This clonotype has only a few counts. The gene calls are TRBV25-1 and TRBJ2-7; no reliable D call. This CDR3 is built from 14 residues. Germline V gene sequence: CDR1 MGHDK, CDR2 SYGVNS. The V end lost 2 bases, the J end lost 2 bases, and 10 bases lay between the germline ends. The CDR3 here is CASSEGEIPYEQYF. Written as DNA, the CDR3 is TGTGCCAGCAGTGAAGGGGAAATTCCCTACGAGCAGTACTTC.

This clonotype was detected ten times or more. The chain uses TRBV7-9 and TRBJ2-3; D remains ambiguous. V was trimmed by 3 bases and J by 6 bases, leaving 10 bases between them. CDR3 length: 13 residues. Germline V gene sequence: CDR1 SEHNR, CDR2 FQNEAQ (reference sequence). CDR3 bases: TGTGCCAGCAGCTTGACCCCAACGGATACGCAGTATTTT. It yields the protein CASSLTPTDTQYF. Full variable domain (rest looked up from reference TRBV7-9 and TRBJ2-3): DTGVSQNPRHKITKRGQNVTFRCDPISEHNRLYWYRQTLGQGPEFLTYFQNEAQLEKSRLLSDRFSAERPKGSFSTLEIQRTEQGDSAMYLCASSLTPTDTQYFGPGTRLTVL.

The chain carries TRBV19 and TRBJ2-5; TRBD2 agrees at 15 bases. V lost 4 bases to trimming and J lost 1 base; unmatched junction nucleotides: 19. The CDR3 loop spans 22 amino acids. Germline V gene lookup returns CDR1 LNHDA and CDR2 SQIVND (reference sequence). The CDR3 region is CASSSGGRSPGLAGGFQETQYF. In nucleotides, the CDR3 is TGTGCCAGTAGTAGCGGGGGCAGGTCTCCGGGACTAGCGGGAGGATTCCAAGAGACCCAGTACTTC.

Ten or more counts support this clonotype. V is TRBV7-8 and J is TRBJ1-5; unclear D gene. Germline V gene data show CDR1 as SGHVS and CDR2 as FQNEAQ. V was clipped by 2 bases and J by 1 base, with 12 bases between them. The CDR3 is made up of 16 amino acids. CDR3 bases: TGTGCCAGCAGCTTACCTGGGAGGATGAGCAATCAGCCCCAGCATTTT. Translated: CASSLPGRMSNQPQHF. The full variable domain, completed using reference TRBV7-8 and TRBJ1-5, is GAGVSQSPRYKVAKRGQDVALRCDPISGHVSLFWYQQALGQGPEFLTYFQNEAQLDKSGLPSDRFFAERPEGSVSTLKIQRTQQEDSAVYLCASSLPGRMSNQPQHFGDGTRLSIL.

This clonotype was seen many times. The V call is TRBV2, the J call TRBJ1-6, with D possibly TRBD1 on 5 matching bases. From germline, CDR1 is SNHLY and CDR2 FYNNEI. V was clipped by 9 bases and J by 8 bases, with 17 bases between them. This CDR3 is built from 14 residues. CDR3 DNA: TGTGCCAGTAAATGGGGGTCTCGAGATTCACCCCTCCACTTT. It encodes CASKWGSRDSPLHF.

The V gene is TRBV7-9, the J gene TRBJ2-1; D is unclear. The V end lost 5 bases, the J end lost 8 bases, and 16 bases lay between the germline ends. The CDR3 is 14 amino acids. The germline V gene encodes CDR1 SEHNR and CDR2 FQNEAQ (reference sequence). Written as DNA, the CDR3 is TGTGCCAGCAGCCTCCCAAACACCCTCGATGAGCAGTTCTTC. Its translation: CASSLPNTLDEQFF.

J is TRBJ1-2 and V is TRBV4-2; 9 bases fit TRBD1. This CDR3 spans 15 amino acids. Trimming removed 7 bases from V and 3 bases from J; junction bases left unmatched: 9. Germline CDR1 and CDR2: LGHNA and YNFKEQ. CDR3 sequence (DNA): TGTGCCAGCACCATAGGACAGGGGCCCTACTATGGCTACACCTTC. Translation gives CASTIGQGPYYGYTF.

Turning to this clonotype: An end of the junction differs from the germline gene, which may be a read error. The chain recombines TRBV20-1 with TRBJ2-5, with D possibly being TRBD2 (6 bases). The CDR3 contains 12 residues. Germline loops: CDR1 DFQATT, CDR2 SNEGSKA (reference sequence). CDR3 bases: TGCAGTGCTAGAGAGCTCGGGAGTCTTCATCACTTC. The encoded protein is CSARELGSLHHF.

The CDR3 DNA sequence: TGTGCCAGCAGCTTTTACGGGGGGGACCAAGAGACCCAGTACTTC. Its protein product is CASSFYGGDQETQYF. This rearrangement joins TRBV5-5 to TRBJ2-5; TRBD2 matches 8 bases. CDR1 and CDR2 from the germline V gene are SGHKS and YYEKEE (reference sequence). The trim removed 2 bases at V and 0 bases at J, leaving 3 bases unmatched. The CDR3 length is 15 residues.

This chain links TRBV6-5 with TRBJ2-7; 11 nucleotides agree with TRBD1. The CDR3 is 18 amino acids. V trimming: 1 base; J trimming: 3 bases; junction bases outside the gene matches: 11. Germline V gene lookup returns CDR1 MNHEY and CDR2 SVGAGI. The CDR3 spells CASSYLSGTGGNDYEQYF. CDR3 coding DNA: TGTGCCAGCAGTTACTTATCCGGGACAGGGGGTAACGACTACGAGCAGTACTTC.

This clonotype was recorded many times. The genes are TRBV2 and TRBJ1-6; D unresolved. Germline CDR1 SNHLY, CDR2 FYNNEI. The CDR3 length is 13 residues. The V gene lost 5 bases and the J gene lost 2 bases, with 4 bases spanning the gap. For the CDR3, the DNA is TGTGCCAGCAGTTTTACCTATAATTCACCCCTCCACTTT. Translation gives CASSFTYNSPLHF.

This clonotype was counted ten times or more. The chain couples TRBV7-8 to TRBJ2-3; D is perhaps TRBD1 or TRBD2 (6 bases each). V was shortened by 5 bases and J by 4 bases, with 19 bases between the two germline ends. The germline V gene has CDR1 SGHVS and CDR2 FQNEAQ. The CDR3 spans 16 residues. DNA of the CDR3: TGTGCCAGCAGCACGCCCAAGACAGGAGGGGCAGATACGCAGTATTTT. Protein product: CASSTPKTGGADTQYF.

As for this clonotype: It may be a read error: a sequence one base away is much more abundant. The chain employs TRBV28 and TRBJ2-7; a weak D match, TRBD2 (6 bases). Germline CDR1 MDHEN, CDR2 SYDVKM. The CDR3 loop spans 14 amino acids. The CDR3 sequence is CASHQGGTSYEQCF. The CDR3 nucleotides read TGTGCCAGTCACCAGGGCGGGACCTCCTACGAGCAGTGCTTC.

There are a few counts of this clonotype. This chain joins TRBV28 and TRBJ1-3; 7 nucleotides agree with TRBD1. Germline CDR1 and CDR2: MDHEN and SYDVKM. Trimming took 3 bases from V and 4 from J; bases not matched to a gene: 3. This CDR3 is built from 14 residues. The CDR3 bases are TGTGCCAGCAGTTTTGGGGACAGCGGAAACACCATATATTTT. It is translated as CASSFGDSGNTIYF.

This clonotype was seen more than once but under ten times. The V call is TRBV6-1, the J call TRBJ2-2; D call uncertain. The CDR3 loop spans 13 amino acids. CDR1 MNHNS and CDR2 SASEGT come from the germline V gene. Trimming stripped 4 bases from V and 2 bases from J, with 5 bases between. CDR3 in DNA: TGTGCCAGCAGTGCTAGTAACACCGGGGAGCTGTTTTTT. It encodes CASSASNTGELFF.